The sequence of this T cell receptor (beta chain) was determined in a study of blood T cell repertoires in COVID-19 (dated by TCRdb to about 2020). For the study in its entirety: The collaborator samples originated in the United States, Italy and Spain and spanned the acute and convalescent phases of COVID-19. The sample metadata nearly always contained a de-identified subject ID, COVID-19 status, age in years and sex. The samples were drawn from two sources: the first 160 participants of the ongoing ImmuneRACE study, and about 1,300 subjects contributed by 6 global collaborators. The prospective study material was composed of cDNA or gDNA derived from T cells, B-cell-depleted T cells, or PBMCs. Where available, HLA class I and class II types were obtained from metadata supplied by the sample provider rather than from assay-based typing. The dataset comprised deeply sampled blood TCRbeta repertoires from subjects exposed to, actively infected with, or recovered from COVID-19. The repertoires were made available in a free public database intended to serve as a resource for research on the immune response to SARS-CoV-2. Results and caveats for the whole study, not just this receptor: The quantity of clinical and demographic metadata differed by source and by participant and was supplied without curation.

Participants in the prospective study were aged about 18 to 95 years, lived in approximately 26 United States geographic areas, and enrolled through a virtual design. To assign participants to cohorts, the prospective study relied on clinical history that participants themselves reported in a screening survey and a study questionnaire. A participant counted as exposed if, within 2 weeks of entering the study, that participant had been in contact with someone who had a PCR-confirmed or clinician-diagnosed COVID-19 case. Mobile phlebotomists in the prospective study collected whole blood, serum and a nasopharyngeal or oropharyngeal swab from every participant. Additional blood draws and questionnaires over an approximately two-month period could optionally be provided by prospective study participants. Before DNA extraction, blood samples from the prospective study were shipped at room temperature or frozen.

V and J are truncated by 1 base and 1 base respectively, leaving an intervening sequence of 14 bases. The CDR3 goes from the cysteine to the phenylalanine over 17 residues. Only the CDR3 region is kept as DNA, spanning 51 bases read in frame from base 1. The germline V gene gives CDR1 as ENHRY and CDR2 as SYGVKD. Details on this clone: No cognate antigen has been identified for it. Base qualities are missing; no much larger clone stands one base away.

TCRbeta CDR3 regions were amplified from genomic DNA using the immunoSEQ Assay, a bias-controlled multiplex PCR. For the original study's pipeline: The number of nucleated cells in each sample was estimated from the amplification of reference gene primers within the assay. Sequence reads were collapsed and filtered to measure the absolute abundance of every unique TCRbeta CDR3 rearrangement. Productive Simpson clonality was computed per sample as the square root of Simpson's diversity index over productive rearrangements. Here the immuneACCESS table is served through TCRdb, limited to in-frame sequences with V and J called. Missing clones are a known gap in these copies; in checked studies unresolved V genes cover under half, and the rest lacks a known reason. V and J calls and clone size are as listed in that table; D and trimming were resolved from the DNA. This sample comprises about 140,000 clones, 80% to 85% of them detected only once. The ten top clones hold about 5% of the sample.

Input material: PBMCs or T cells enriched from blood (not recorded which). Rearrangement joined TRBV10-3 to TRBJ1-5, and TRBD1 may be the D gene, going by 5 matching bases. This TCR came from a man between 65 and 79 years old who had been exposed to COVID-19. The base sequence is TGTGCCATCAGTGAGTATGGGGGGGTATGGAGCAATCAGCCCCAGCATTTT. Its protein product is CAISEYGGVWSNQPQHF.